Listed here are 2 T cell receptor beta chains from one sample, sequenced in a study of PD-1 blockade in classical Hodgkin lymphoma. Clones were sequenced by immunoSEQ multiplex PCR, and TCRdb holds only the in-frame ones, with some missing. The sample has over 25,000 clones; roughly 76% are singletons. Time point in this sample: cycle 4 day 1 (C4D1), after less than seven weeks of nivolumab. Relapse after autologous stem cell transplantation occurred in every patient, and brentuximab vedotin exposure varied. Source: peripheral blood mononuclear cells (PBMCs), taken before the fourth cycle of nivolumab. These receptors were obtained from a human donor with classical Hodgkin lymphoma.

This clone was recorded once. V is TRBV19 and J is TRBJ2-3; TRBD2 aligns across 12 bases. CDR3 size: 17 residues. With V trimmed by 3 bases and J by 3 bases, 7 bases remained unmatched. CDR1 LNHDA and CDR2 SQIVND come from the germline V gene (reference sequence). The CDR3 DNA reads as TGTGCCAGTAGTATGACTAGCGGGGGCTCGATGACAGATACGCAGTATTTT. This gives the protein CASSMTSGGSMTDTQYF.

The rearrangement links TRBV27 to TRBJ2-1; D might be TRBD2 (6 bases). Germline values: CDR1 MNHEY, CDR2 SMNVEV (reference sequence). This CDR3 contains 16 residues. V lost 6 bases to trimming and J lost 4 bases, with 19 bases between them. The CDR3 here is CASSRTAGLRYNEQFF. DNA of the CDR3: TGTGCCAGCAGCAGAACGGCGGGGTTGCGGTACAATGAGCAGTTCTTC.